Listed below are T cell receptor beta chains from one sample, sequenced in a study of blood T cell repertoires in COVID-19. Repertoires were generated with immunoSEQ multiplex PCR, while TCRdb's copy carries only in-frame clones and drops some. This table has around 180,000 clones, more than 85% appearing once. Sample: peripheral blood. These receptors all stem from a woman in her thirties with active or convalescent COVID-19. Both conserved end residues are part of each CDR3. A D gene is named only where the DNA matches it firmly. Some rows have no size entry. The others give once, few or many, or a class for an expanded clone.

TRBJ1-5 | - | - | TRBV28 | CASNPITQGQPQHF | TGTGCCAGCAACCCCATTACCCAGGGTCAGCCCCAGCATTTT
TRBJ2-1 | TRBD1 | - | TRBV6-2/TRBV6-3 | CASSYGTGVFNEQFF | TGTGCCAGCAGTTACGGGACAGGGGTCTTCAATGAGCAGTTCTTC
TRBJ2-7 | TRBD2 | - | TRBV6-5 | CATHGGGYEQYF | TGTGCCACCCACGGCGGGGGCTACGAGCAGTACTTC
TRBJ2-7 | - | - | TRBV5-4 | CASRDRSSYEQYF | TGTGCCAGCAGAGACAGGAGCTCCTACGAGCAGTACTTC
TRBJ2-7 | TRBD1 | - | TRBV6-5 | CASSYSGTGYEQYF | TGTGCCAGCAGTTACTCCGGGACAGGTTACGAGCAGTACTTC
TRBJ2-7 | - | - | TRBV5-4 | CASSLSPRHYEQYF | TGTGCCAGCAGCTTGTCTCCCCGACACTACGAGCAGTACTTC
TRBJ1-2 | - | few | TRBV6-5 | CASRTVSRDGYTF | TGTGCCAGCAGGACAGTTAGTCGAGATGGCTACACCTTC
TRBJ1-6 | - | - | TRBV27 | CASSLVGRSSYNSPLHF | TGTGCCAGCAGTTTGGTAGGGAGGAGCTCCTATAATTCACCCCTCCACTTT
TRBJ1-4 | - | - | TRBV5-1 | CASSLDPATNEKLFF | TGCGCCAGCAGCTTGGATCCAGCAACTAATGAAAAACTGTTTTTT
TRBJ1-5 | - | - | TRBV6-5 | CATKRGGSNQPQHF | TGTGCCACCAAGCGGGGCGGCAGCAATCAGCCCCAGCATTTT
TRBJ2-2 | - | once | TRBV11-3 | CASSLGSGGATGELFF | TGTGCCAGCAGCTTAGGGTCGGGGGGCGCCACCGGGGAGCTGTTTTTT
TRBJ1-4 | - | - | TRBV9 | CASSPLLNGEKLFF | TGTGCCAGCAGCCCACTATTAAACGGTGAAAAACTGTTTTTT
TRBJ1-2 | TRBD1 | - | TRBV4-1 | CASSQALGTGGAEGYTF | TGCGCCAGCAGCCAAGCCCTCGGGACAGGGGGCGCGGAAGGCTACACCTTC
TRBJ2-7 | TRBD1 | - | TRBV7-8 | CASSSSGRQGDEQYF | TGTGCCAGCAGCTCTAGTGGCAGACAGGGAGACGAGCAGTACTTC
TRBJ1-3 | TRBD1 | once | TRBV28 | CASSPGQGGTIYF | TGTGCCAGCAGTCCGGGACAGGGAGGGACCATATATTTT
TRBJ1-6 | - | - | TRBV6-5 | CASSDLTDNIAPLHF | TGTGCCAGCAGCGATTTGACAGACAATATCGCACCCCTCCACTTT
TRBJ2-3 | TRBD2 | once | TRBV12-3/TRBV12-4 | CASRPLAVDTQYF | TGTGCCAGCAGACCCCTAGCGGTAGATACGCAGTATTTT
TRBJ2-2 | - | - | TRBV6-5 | CASSPPTVTGELFF | TGTGCCAGCAGTCCACCCACGGTGACCGGGGAGCTGTTTTTT
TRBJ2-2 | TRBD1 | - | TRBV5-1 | CASSLKGTGDTGELFF | TGCGCCAGCAGCCTAAAAGGGACAGGGGATACCGGGGAGCTGTTTTTT
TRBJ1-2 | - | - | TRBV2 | CASSEGQGGGYTF | TGTGCCAGCAGTGAAGGTCAGGGCGGTGGCTACACCTTC
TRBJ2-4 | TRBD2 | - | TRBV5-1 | CASSWGAGGGAVAKNIQYF | TGCGCCAGCAGCTGGGGCGCCGGCGGGGGGGCCGTGGCCAAAAACATTCAGTACTTC
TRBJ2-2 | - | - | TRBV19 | CASSIDRRQGELFF | TGTGCCAGTAGTATAGATCGGCGGCAAGGGGAGCTGTTTTTT
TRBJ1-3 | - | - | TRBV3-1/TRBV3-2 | CASSQDDSVTDNFGNTIYF | TGTGCCAGCAGCCAAGATGATTCGGTGACAGACAACTTTGGAAACACCATATATTTT
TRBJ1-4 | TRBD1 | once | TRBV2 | CASTGTVSALTNEKLFF | TGTGCCAGCACCGGGACAGTTAGCGCTTTAACTAATGAAAAACTGTTTTTT
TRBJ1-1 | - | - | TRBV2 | CASNLPRGQNTEAFF | TGTGCCAGCAACCTGCCCCGGGGACAGAACACTGAAGCTTTCTTT
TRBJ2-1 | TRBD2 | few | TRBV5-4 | CASSPLTSGRGEQFF | TGTGCCAGCAGCCCGCTAACTAGCGGGAGGGGGGAGCAGTTCTTC
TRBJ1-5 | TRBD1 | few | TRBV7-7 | CASSPDRAAYSNQPQHF | TGTGCTAGCAGCCCCGACAGGGCCGCGTATAGCAATCAGCCCCAGCATTTT
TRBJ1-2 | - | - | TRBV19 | CASSNGGNYGYTF | TGTGCCAGTAGTAACGGGGGTAACTATGGCTACACCTTC
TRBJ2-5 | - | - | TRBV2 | CASRATGAGETQYF | TGTGCCAGCCGAGCTACAGGGGCGGGGGAGACCCAGTACTTC
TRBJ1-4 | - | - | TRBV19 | CASSIERRTILFF | TGTGCCAGTAGTATAGAAAGGAGGACCATACTGTTTTTT
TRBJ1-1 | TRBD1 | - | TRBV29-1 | CSALDRGLNTEAFF | TGCAGCGCCTTAGACAGGGGGCTGAACACTGAAGCTTTCTTT
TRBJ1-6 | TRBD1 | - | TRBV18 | CASSRGQGATPLHF | TGTGCCAGCTCTCGGGGACAGGGGGCGACACCCCTCCACTTT
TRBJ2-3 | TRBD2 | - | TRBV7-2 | CASSLVRAGGPTDTQYF | TGTGCCAGCAGCTTAGTTAGAGCGGGGGGCCCCACAGATACGCAGTATTTT
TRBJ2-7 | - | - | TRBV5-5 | CASSLGLALNSYEQYF | TGTGCCAGCAGCTTGGGGTTAGCCCTAAACTCCTACGAGCAGTACTTC
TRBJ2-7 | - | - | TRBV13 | CASSPSGTTYEQYF | TGTGCCAGCAGCCCATCCGGGACAACCTACGAGCAGTACTTC
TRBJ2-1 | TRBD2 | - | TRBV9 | CASSVGGGQYNEQFF | TGTGCCAGCAGCGTCGGCGGGGGGCAATACAATGAGCAGTTCTTC
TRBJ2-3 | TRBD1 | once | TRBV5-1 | CASSGRDRGTDTQYF | TGCGCCAGCAGCGGCCGGGACAGGGGGACAGATACGCAGTATTTT
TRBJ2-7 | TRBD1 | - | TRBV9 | CASSESGTGAQEQYF | TGTGCCAGCAGCGAGTCCGGGACAGGGGCTCAAGAGCAGTACTTC
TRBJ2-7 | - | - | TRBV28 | CASSSPLTDYEQYF | TGTGCCAGCAGCTCTCCCCTGACAGATTACGAGCAGTACTTC
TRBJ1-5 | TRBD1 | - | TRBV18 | CASSPFGTGDQPQHF | TGTGCCAGCTCACCATTCGGGACAGGGGATCAGCCCCAGCATTTT
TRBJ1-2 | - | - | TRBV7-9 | CASSPPRTVSNYGYTF | TGTGCCAGCAGCCCTCCCAGGACAGTGTCTAACTATGGCTACACCTTC
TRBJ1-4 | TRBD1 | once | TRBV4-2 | CASSQQMGTVATNEKLFF | TGTGCCAGCAGCCAGCAGATGGGGACAGTCGCAACTAATGAAAAACTGTTTTTT
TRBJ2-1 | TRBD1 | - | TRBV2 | CASIIRGQGYNEQFF | TGTGCCAGCATTATCCGGGGACAGGGTTACAATGAGCAGTTCTTC
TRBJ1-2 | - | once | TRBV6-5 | CASSQPTNYGYTF | TGTGCCAGCAGTCAACCGACAAACTATGGCTACACCTTC
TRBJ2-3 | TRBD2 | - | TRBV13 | CASTIGGDPGTDTQYF | TGTGCCAGCACCATTGGGGGGGATCCAGGGACAGATACGCAGTATTTT
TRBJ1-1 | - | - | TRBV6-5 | CASSSGLGTEAFF | TGTGCCAGCAGTTCAGGGTTGGGCACTGAAGCTTTCTTT
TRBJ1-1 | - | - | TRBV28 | CATKRLQAFF | TGTGCCACCAAGCGGCTACAAGCTTTCTTT
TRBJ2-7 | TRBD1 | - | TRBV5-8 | CASSPGGTGVYEQYF | TGTGCCAGCAGCCCCGGAGGGACAGGGGTCTACGAGCAGTACTTC
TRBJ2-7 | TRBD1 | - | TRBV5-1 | CASSVAGTEYEQYF | TGCGCCAGCAGCGTAGCCGGGACAGAATACGAGCAGTACTTC
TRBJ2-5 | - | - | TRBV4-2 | CASSQGQIGTQYF | TGTGCCAGCAGCCAGGGACAAATCGGGACCCAGTACTTC
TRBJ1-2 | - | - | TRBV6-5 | CASSYSAATLYGYTF | TGTGCCAGCAGTTACTCAGCAGCGACCCTATATGGCTACACCTTC
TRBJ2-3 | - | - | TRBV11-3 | CASSPDSSSTDTQYF | TGTGCCAGCAGCCCGGACAGTTCTAGCACAGATACGCAGTATTTT
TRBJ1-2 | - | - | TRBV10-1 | CASLLGGRGYGYTF | TGCGCCAGCCTGTTGGGGGGAAGGGGATATGGCTACACCTTC
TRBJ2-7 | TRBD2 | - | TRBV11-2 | CASSLFAGGPYEQYF | TGTGCCAGCAGCCTCTTTGCGGGAGGACCCTACGAGCAGTACTTC
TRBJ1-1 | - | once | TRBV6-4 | CASREPGLDTEAFF | TGTGCCAGCAGGGAACCAGGGTTGGACACTGAAGCTTTCTTT